The entry below gives a single TCR beta chain sequence along with its context. CDR1 SGHRS and CDR2 YFSETQ come from the germline V gene. The CDR3 is made up of 13 amino acids. V lost 0 bases and J lost 7, with 8 bases in between. These data come from a study of cytomegalovirus exposure and HLA in healthy donors. PCR was performed using 60 Vbeta and 13 Jbeta primers. Profiled with immunoSEQ multiplex PCR; TCRdb holds only in-frame clones, not every one. The sample has 95,000 to 150,000 clones, about 73% seen once. The source material was PBMCs. The sequence was collected from a woman in her forties in good health and CMV-seropositive. The genes are TRBV5-1 and TRBJ2-1; possible D gene TRBD1, 6 bases. CDR3 nucleotide sequence: TGCGCCAGCAGCTTGGGTAGGGGGAATGAGCAGTTCTTC. Its protein is CASSLGRGNEQFF.